This T cell receptor (beta chain) was found in a study of cytomegalovirus exposure and HLA in healthy donors. Study background: The study placed 70% to 85% of its roughly 400 genotyped donors in the Caucasian-associated ancestry cluster.

This clone was found a few times. Trimming pared 3 bases from V and 8 bases from J, leaving 22 bases between. The CDR3 consists of 16 residues. Germline V CDR1 and CDR2: MGHDK, SYGVNS. The PCR was carried out with 60 Vbeta primers and 13 Jbeta primers. Assay used: immunoSEQ multiplex PCR; TCRdb lists only in-frame clones, some missing. The table records 60,000 to 70,000 clones, approximately 60% of them present only once. J is TRBJ1-2 and V is TRBV25-1; perhaps TRBD1 as D (5 bases). The origin of this receptor is a woman aged 45-59 years in good health and CMV-seronegative. The source material was PBMCs. CDR3 loop: CASSESAGREEKGYTF. The CDR3 DNA is TGTGCCAGCAGTGAGTCCGCCGGCAGGGAAGAAAAAGGCTACACCTTC.